Each of the 22 T cell receptor beta chains below was sequenced from the same sample in a study of cytomegalovirus exposure and HLA in healthy donors. 13 Jbeta primers and 60 Vbeta primers were used for the PCR. The protocol was immunoSEQ multiplex PCR, while the TCRdb copy is restricted to in-frame clones and leaves out a portion. The table shows 95,000 to 100,000 clones, with 76% occurring only once. Material: PBMCs. The receptors stem from a woman aged 60 to 75 in good health and CMV-seropositive.

The chain employs TRBV10-1 and TRBJ2-2, with 11 bases matching TRBD2. V was pared by 6 bases and J by 7 bases, with 7 bases of the junction left unmatched. The CDR3 runs 15 residues. Germline values: CDR1 WNHNN, CDR2 SYGVQD (reference sequence). CDR3 protein: CASSAVAGGFGELFF. CDR3 in DNA: TGCGCCAGCAGCGCTGTAGCGGGAGGGTTCGGGGAGCTGTTTTTT.

This sequence joins TRBV2 and TRBJ1-5; tentative D call: TRBD1 (5 bases). This CDR3 is 15 amino acids long. CDR1 is SNHLY, CDR2 FYNNEI, per germline. The V and J ends lost 6 bases and 4 bases respectively, with 16 bases between them. In nucleotides, the CDR3 is TGTGCCAGCAGGGGGGGACGGCAGAGAAATCAGCCCCAGCATTTT. It specifies CASRGGRQRNQPQHF.

The chain joins TRBV9 to TRBJ2-3, with TRBD1 matching over 7 bases. The CDR3 runs to 16 residues. V lost 2 bases and J lost 2; bases outside the gene matches: 8. CDR1 and CDR2 from the germline V gene are SGDLS and YYNGEE. The CDR3 protein is CASSVSYRGFTDTQYF. CDR3 nucleotide sequence: TGTGCCAGCAGCGTCTCGTACAGGGGCTTCACAGATACGCAGTATTTT.

V is TRBV7-6 and J is TRBJ2-7, with D maybe TRBD2 (5 bases). Germline CDR1 SGHVS, CDR2 FNYEAQ. CDR3 length: 14 residues. Trimming pared 5 bases from V and 0 bases from J, leaving 11 bases between. CDR3 region: CASSATMSSYEQYF. The CDR3 DNA reads as TGTGCCAGCAGCGCGACTATGAGCTCCTACGAGCAGTACTTC.

As regards this clone: At the DNA level, this CDR3 is encoded by other sequences in the same sample as well. The chain combines TRBV18 with TRBJ2-7; D is unresolved. Germline V gene lookup returns CDR1 KGHSH and CDR2 LQKENI. This CDR3 region has 12 residues. V was shortened by 3 bases and J by 0 bases, with 3 bases between the two germline ends. This CDR3 is CASSPSSYEQYF. The CDR3 DNA follows: TGTGCCAGCTCACCGAGCTCCTACGAGCAGTACTTC.

The V call is TRBV7-3, the J call TRBJ1-1; D possibly corresponds to TRBD1 (6 bases). CDR3 length: 13 amino acids. V was cut by 3 bases and J by 5 bases, with 10 bases left in between. In germline, CDR1 is SGHTA, CDR2 FQGTGA. The CDR3 sequence is CASSLDTGTEAFF. In DNA, the CDR3 is TGTGCCAGCAGCTTGGACACAGGGACTGAAGCTTTCTTT.

This chain joins TRBV4-1 and TRBJ2-5; 9 nucleotides line up with TRBD2. The J call is doubtful: the DNA matches TRBJ2-7 better. The length of the CDR3 is 15 residues. CDR1 and CDR2 from the germline V gene are MGHRA and YSYEKL. This CDR3 is CASSPLIAGAYEQYF. For the CDR3, the DNA is TGCGCCAGCAGCCCACTTATAGCGGGAGCCTACGAGCAGTACTTC.

The chain links TRBV7-2 to TRBJ1-2; tentatively, D is TRBD1 (6 bases). V was shortened by 1 base and J by 3 bases, with 18 bases between the two germline ends. Germline V gene data show CDR1 as SGHTA and CDR2 as FQGNSA. The CDR3 is 17 amino acids. The CDR3 DNA is TGTGCCAGCAGCTTAGTTCAGACAGGAGCCCTCTACTATGGCTACACCTTC. Residues: CASSLVQTGALYYGYTF.

This sequence joins TRBV10-2 and TRBJ2-3; 7 bases map to TRBD1. V lost 6 bases and J lost 4; bases outside the gene matches: 4. Per the germline V gene, CDR1 is WSHSY and CDR2 is SAAADI. The CDR3 consists of 13 residues. CDR3 DNA sequence: TGCGCCAGCAGAAGGGGGCTCGCAGATACGCAGTATTTT. Translating gives CASRRGLADTQYF.

CDR3 bases: TGTGCCAGCAGCCCGTCGGGGAGCCTATACGAGCAGTACTTC. Its translation: CASSPSGSLYEQYF. The chain links TRBV7-3 to TRBJ2-7, with D possibly TRBD2 on 5 matching bases. The germline V gene encodes CDR1 SGHTA and CDR2 FQGTGA. CDR3 length: 14 residues. Trimming pared 5 bases from V and 4 bases from J, leaving 15 bases between.

The chain links TRBV7-9 to TRBJ2-3, with 10 bases aligning to TRBD2. CDR1 SEHNR and CDR2 FQNEAQ come from the germline V gene (reference sequence). V dropped 5 bases and J dropped 2; count of bases not matched to a gene: 4. This CDR3 is 15 amino acids long. The CDR3, as DNA: TGTGCCAGCAGCCCGGGACTAGCGCCCACAGATACGCAGTATTTT. This sequence encodes CASSPGLAPTDTQYF.

The CDR3 region has the DNA TGTGCCAGTAGTATAGCGTTCTTGGATACGCAGTATTTT. Translating it yields CASSIAFLDTQYF. J is TRBJ2-3 and V is TRBV19; the D is unclear. Trimming left V 1 base short and J 6 bases short, with 8 bases between. This CDR3 spans 13 amino acids. Germline CDR1 reads LNHDA; CDR2 reads SQIVND (reference sequence).

The rearrangement uses TRBV5-4 and TRBJ1-1; D possibly corresponds to TRBD1 (6 bases). CDR1 SGHNT and CDR2 YYREEE come from the germline V gene (reference sequence). The CDR3 extends over 15 amino acids. V was clipped by 1 base and J by 6 bases, with 16 bases between them. The CDR3 region has the DNA TGTGCCAGCAGCTTGATGGGGGCCGTAAACGCTGAAGCTTTCTTT. Its translation: CASSLMGAVNAEAFF.

This clone has just a few counts. The CDR3: CASSENLREQYF. DNA of the CDR3: TGTGCCAGCAGTGAAAACCTTCGGGAGCAGTACTTC. J is TRBJ2-7 and V is TRBV6-1; D unresolved. This CDR3 region has 12 residues. Deletions cut 2 bases from V and 7 bases from J, with 9 bases between. Germline V gene lookup returns CDR1 MNHNS and CDR2 SASEGT.

This clone was recorded once. This chain uses TRBV9 with TRBJ1-2, with TRBD1 matching over 11 bases. The V gene's germline CDR1 is SGDLS and CDR2 YYNGEE. After removal of 4 bases from V and 6 bases from J, the junction contained 5 bases not matched to a gene. This CDR3 comprises 14 residues. The chain's CDR3 is CASSPGTGGDGYTF. DNA for the CDR3: TGTGCCAGCAGCCCCGGGACAGGGGGGGATGGCTACACCTTC.

This sequence joins TRBV18 and TRBJ2-3; a weak D match, TRBD1 (6 bases). CDR3 length equals 16 residues. V dropped 5 bases and J dropped 1 base, with 16 bases sitting between them. The germline CDR1 and CDR2 sequences are KGHSH and LQKENI. CDR3 region: CASSATGMIGTDTQYF. CDR3 in DNA: TGTGCCAGCTCAGCTACAGGGATGATAGGCACAGATACGCAGTATTTT. Combining the CDR3 with reference TRBV18 and TRBJ2-3 gives the whole variable domain NAGVMQNPRHLVRRRGQEARLRCSPMKGHSHVYWYRQLPEEGLKFMVYLQKENIIDESGMPKERFSAEFPKEGPSILRIQQVVRGDSAAYFCASSATGMIGTDTQYFGPGTRLTVL.

The chain uses TRBV11-2 and TRBJ2-3; D may be TRBD2 (5 bases). Looked up from germline, CDR1 is SGHAT and CDR2 is FQNNGV. Deletions cut 5 bases from V and 0 bases from J, with 15 bases between. The CDR3 totals 16 residues. In nucleotides, the CDR3 is TGTGCCAGCAGCGCTGGGCAGCGGATTAGCACAGATACGCAGTATTTT. Amino acid sequence: CASSAGQRISTDTQYF.

The rearrangement uses TRBV10-1 and TRBJ1-1; possible D gene TRBD1, 6 bases. Trimming cost V 6 bases and J 6 bases, with 20 bases left between them. The germline CDR1 and CDR2 sequences are WNHNN and SYGVQD (reference sequence). The CDR3 extends over 15 amino acids. CDR3 protein: CASSPHRAKGAEAFF. Written as DNA, the CDR3 is TGCGCCAGCAGCCCCCACAGGGCCAAAGGGGCTGAAGCTTTCTTT.

This chain connects TRBV25-1 to TRBJ2-7; unclear D gene. Between the trimmed V and J ends, which lost 5 bases and 11 bases, there was a span of 13 bases. The CDR3 totals 11 residues. Per germline, CDR1 MGHDK and CDR2 SYGVNS. The CDR3, as DNA: TGTGCCAGCAGTAAGACTGGCGCCAAGTACTTC. Translation: CASSKTGAKYF.

The CDR3 here is CASSALGTGDEQYF. The CDR3 bases are TGTGCCAGCAGCGCCCTCGGGACAGGAGACGAGCAGTACTTC. The J gene is TRBJ2-7, the V gene TRBV2; 8 bases align to TRBD1. This CDR3 is 14 amino acids long. Germline CDR1 is SNHLY and CDR2 is FYNNEI. Unmatched junction bases numbered 9, after V lost 6 bases and J lost 5 bases.

The rearrangement uses TRBV27 and TRBJ2-5, with 8 bases identical to TRBD1. The CDR3 spans 14 residues. V lost 7 bases, J lost 11 bases, and 15 bases stayed unmatched. From germline, CDR1 is MNHEY and CDR2 SMNVEV (reference sequence). CDR3 residues: CASTYGTGNGEQYF. In DNA, the CDR3 is TGTGCCAGCACCTACGGGACAGGCAACGGAGAGCAGTACTTC.

This clone was recorded only once. The V call is TRBV5-1, the J call TRBJ2-7; 12 bases fit TRBD2. Germline V lookup: CDR1 SGHRS, CDR2 YFSETQ. V lost 4 bases, J lost 4 bases, and 12 bases stayed unmatched. The CDR3 has 17 amino acids. CDR3 sequence: CASSTTSGSVAPYEQYF. DNA of the CDR3: TGCGCCAGCAGCACGACTAGCGGGAGTGTAGCCCCTTACGAGCAGTACTTC.